The 25 T cell receptor beta chains listed next were all sequenced from one sample in a study of chemoradiotherapy in HPV16-positive cancers. The method was immunoSEQ multiplex PCR; TCRdb's version includes in-frame clones alone and lacks a portion of them. The repertoire holds fewer than 15,000 clones, with about 91% as singletons. The sequencing used blood, collected from a patient who underwent chemoradiotherapy. All receptors derive from a human donor with HPV-associated anogenital cancer.

The chain links TRBV9 to TRBJ1-1; unclear D gene. The CDR3 runs 14 residues. Germline loops: CDR1 SGDLS, CDR2 YYNGEE. The V end was cut by 0 bases, the J end by 1 base, with 7 bases between. This chain's CDR3 is CASSVGTKNTEAFF. CDR3 in DNA: TGTGCCAGCAGCGTAGGGACTAAGAACACTGAAGCTTTCTTT. Looking up the rest from reference TRBV9 and TRBJ1-1 gives the full variable domain: DSGVTQTPKHLITATGQRVTLRCSPRSGDLSVYWYQQSLDQGLQFLIQYYNGEERAKGNILERFSAQQFPDLHSELNLSSLELGDSALYFCASSVGTKNTEAFFGQGTRLTVV.

This clone has a single count. The chain recombines TRBV2 with TRBJ2-7; D ambiguous. Trimming stripped 6 bases from V and 0 bases from J, with 15 bases between. The CDR3 length is 15 residues. Germline V CDR1 and CDR2: SNHLY, FYNNEI. The CDR3 bases are TGTGCCAGCAGCGACTCTAGTTACGGCTCCTACGAGCAGTACTTC. Encoded protein: CASSDSSYGSYEQYF.

V usage is TRBV5-1 and J usage is TRBJ2-3; no definite D call. Trimming shortened V by 5 bases and J by 4 bases, and 11 bases separated the two germline ends. Looked up from germline, CDR1 is SGHRS and CDR2 is YFSETQ. The CDR3 has 13 amino acids. The CDR3 DNA follows: TGCGCCAGCAGTCCGTCGGTTGCAGATACGCAGTATTTT. Its translation is CASSPSVADTQYF.

Here the CDR3 reads CASKTGGPTEAFF. The CDR3 coding sequence is TGTGCCAGCAAGACAGGGGGACCCACTGAAGCTTTCTTT. The rearrangement uses TRBV28 and TRBJ1-1, with 9 bases fitting TRBD1. V shed 7 bases and J 4 bases; nucleotides not matched to a gene: 4. The germline V gene has CDR1 MDHEN and CDR2 SYDVKM. The CDR3 is 13 amino acids. Combining the CDR3 with reference TRBV28 and TRBJ1-1 gives the whole variable domain DVKVTQSSRYLVKRTGEKVFLECVQDMDHENMFWYRQDPGLGLRLIYFSYDVKMKEKGDIPEGYSVSREKKERFSLILESASTNQTSMYLCASKTGGPTEAFFGQGTRLTVV.

V is TRBV6-5 and J is TRBJ2-1; D is perhaps TRBD1 or TRBD2 (6 bases each). This CDR3 has 13 amino acids. V lost 5 bases and J lost 7, with 12 bases in between. Germline CDR1 is MNHEY and CDR2 is SVGAGI. The CDR3 region is CASSRGAENEQFF. In DNA form, the CDR3 reads TGTGCCAGCAGTAGGGGGGCCGAGAATGAGCAGTTCTTC.

V and J are TRBV6-5 and TRBJ1-1, with D possibly matching TRBD1 (5 bases). This CDR3 spans 13 amino acids. Germline values: CDR1 MNHEY, CDR2 SVGAGI. The germline V and J ends were trimmed by 7 bases and 6 bases, with 15 bases remaining between them. The CDR3 bases are TGTGCCAGCAAGGGACGTCCCCTCGCTGAAGCTTTCTTT. Translated, it gives CASKGRPLAEAFF.

In its sample, this clone was seen once. This chain joins TRBV9 and TRBJ1-3; 7 positions match TRBD1. V shed 4 bases, J shed 4 bases, and the junction held 8 bases outside the gene matches. Germline CDR1 and CDR2: SGDLS and YYNGEE. The CDR3 totals 15 residues. The DNA for the CDR3 is TGTGCCAGCAGCCCTCAGACAGGGTCCGGAAACACCATATATTTT. Translation: CASSPQTGSGNTIYF.

V gene TRBV5-1 combines with J gene TRBJ2-3; D possibly corresponds to TRBD2 (6 bases). Germline-derived CDR1 and CDR2 are SGHRS and YFSETQ. V lost 4 bases to trimming and J lost 4 bases, with 16 bases between them. The CDR3 totals 15 residues. In nucleotides, the CDR3 is TGCGCCAGCAGCCGGGATGGGGAGGCGGCAGATACGCAGTATTTT. This codes for CASSRDGEAADTQYF.

The rearrangement uses TRBV10-2 and TRBJ2-7; D is possibly TRBD1 (6 bases). Trimming took off 3 bases at V and 0 bases at J, with 12 bases between the two ends. The CDR3 spans 15 residues. Germline CDR1 reads WSHSY; CDR2 reads SAAADI. This CDR3 is CASSDQDSYSYEQYF. The CDR3 DNA follows: TGCGCCAGCAGTGATCAGGACAGCTACTCCTACGAGCAGTACTTC.

The chain joins TRBV4-2 to TRBJ2-7; 7 positions match TRBD2. The CDR3 totals 16 residues. The trim removed 0 bases at V and 2 bases at J, leaving 7 bases unmatched. Germline CDR1 and CDR2: LGHNA and YNFKEQ. In nucleotides, the CDR3 is TGTGCCAGCAGCCAAGATTCTTCTAGCGGTACCTACGAGCAGTACTTC. This sequence encodes CASSQDSSSGTYEQYF.

The rearrangement uses TRBV5-6 and TRBJ2-1, with a weak D call TRBD2 (6 bases). Between the trimmed V and J ends, which lost 5 bases and 2 bases, there was a span of 8 bases. CDR1 and CDR2 from the germline V gene are SGHDT and YYEEEE. The CDR3 has 13 residues. The CDR3 coding sequence is TGTGCCAGCAGTTGGGGGGCCTACAATGAGCAGTTCTTC. It is translated as CASSWGAYNEQFF.

The chain employs TRBV6-5 and TRBJ1-2, with TRBD1 identical over 10 bases. The germline V gene has CDR1 MNHEY and CDR2 SVGAGI. CDR3 length: 15 residues. V was clipped by 2 bases and J by 8 bases; unmatched bases: 8. For the CDR3, the DNA is TGTGCCAGCAGTTACATCGGACAGGGGGTAGGGGGCTACACCTTC. Amino acid sequence: CASSYIGQGVGGYTF.

The rearrangement uses TRBV4-2 and TRBJ1-2; D is perhaps TRBD1 (5 bases). Trimming took 5 bases from V and 6 from J, leaving 19 bases between them. Germline V gene sequence: CDR1 LGHNA, CDR2 YNFKEQ. The CDR3 is 15 residues long. CDR3 sequence: CASSLEGQGGDGYTF. The CDR3 nucleotides are TGTGCCAGCAGCTTAGAGGGTCAGGGAGGAGATGGCTACACCTTC.

The sample holds a few counts of this clone. The J gene is TRBJ1-2, the V gene TRBV28, with 8 positions matching TRBD1. Losses at the gene ends were 5 bases for V and 9 bases for J; bases not matched to a gene: 8. The germline CDR1 and CDR2 sequences are MDHEN and SYDVKM. The CDR3 is 13 residues long. CDR3 loop: CASSTGQDTSYTF. CDR3 nucleotides: TGTGCCAGCAGTACGGGACAGGACACTAGCTACACCTTC.

The chain is built from TRBV28 and TRBJ2-5; 8 nucleotides agree with TRBD2. The CDR3 has 13 amino acids. Germline lookup yields CDR1 MDHEN and CDR2 SYDVKM. With V trimmed by 7 bases and J by 3 bases, 4 bases remained unmatched. CDR3 DNA: TGTGCCAGCACCCAAGCGGGAGAAGAGACCCAGTACTTC. Protein sequence: CASTQAGEETQYF.

V gene TRBV5-1 combines with J gene TRBJ2-1, with 10 positions matching TRBD2. Per the germline V gene, CDR1 is SGHRS and CDR2 is YFSETQ. The CDR3 runs 16 residues. Unmatched junction bases numbered 9, after V lost 1 base and J lost 8 bases. The CDR3 nucleotides are TGCGCCAGCAGCTTGACTAGCGGGAATCCCCAACATGAGCAGTTCTTC. This translates into CASSLTSGNPQHEQFF.

The rearrangement joins TRBV4-2 to TRBJ1-4; no clear D gene. V lost 0 bases, J lost 0 bases, and 11 bases lay in between. The CDR3 totals 17 residues. The germline gives CDR1 LGHNA, CDR2 YNFKEQ. The CDR3 DNA reads TGTGCCAGCAGCCAAGATCAAAACCGGGCAACTAATGAAAAACTGTTTTTT. It specifies CASSQDQNRATNEKLFF.

This clone was observed a single time. Other DNA sequences from this sample encode an identical CDR3 as well. The chain uses TRBV15 and TRBJ1-1; the D is unclear. Germline CDR1 is LNHNV and CDR2 is YYDKDF (reference sequence). Trimming took 0 bases from V and 0 from J, leaving 11 bases between them. The CDR3 contains 16 residues. The CDR3 protein is CATSRDPGSLNTEAFF. The CDR3 DNA sequence: TGTGCCACCAGCAGAGATCCGGGCAGCTTGAACACTGAAGCTTTCTTT.

The chain links TRBV27 to TRBJ1-4; 12 positions agree with TRBD1. J lost 8 bases, V lost 4 bases, and 11 bases had no gene match. This CDR3 contains 17 residues. From germline, CDR1 is MNHEY and CDR2 SMNVEV (reference sequence). DNA of the CDR3: TGTGCCAGCAGTTCGTCCCGGGACAGGGGGCGCAGGGAAAAACTGTTTTTT. This encodes CASSSSRDRGRREKLFF. Supplemented by reference TRBV27 and TRBJ1-4, the full variable domain reads EAQVTQNPRYLITVTGKKLTVTCSQNMNHEYMSWYRQDPGLGLRQIYYSMNVEVTDKGDVPEGYKVSRKEKRNFPLILESPSPNQTSLYFCASSSSRDRGRREKLFFGSGTQLSVL.

This chain connects TRBV2 to TRBJ1-2; D is ambiguous. Per the germline V gene, CDR1 is SNHLY and CDR2 is FYNNEI. The germline V and J ends were trimmed by 4 bases and 4 bases, with 10 bases remaining between them. This CDR3 has 13 amino acids. CDR3 residues: CASSVKTSYGYTF. CDR3 bases: TGTGCCAGCAGTGTCAAGACTAGCTATGGCTACACCTTC.

The chain has TRBV12-5 and TRBJ2-1; D call uncertain. V shed 4 bases and J shed 7 bases, with 17 bases lying between them. There are 15 residues in the CDR3. CDR1 is LGHNT, CDR2 FRNRAP, per germline. This CDR3 is CASGSSRAVGNEQFF. CDR3 nucleotides: TGTGCTAGTGGTTCATCCCGGGCCGTCGGGAATGAGCAGTTCTTC.

This rearrangement joins TRBV27 to TRBJ1-1; TRBD1 aligns across 7 bases. The ends lost 8 bases at V and 1 base at J; junction bases unmatched: 7. This CDR3 is built from 14 residues. Germline lookup yields CDR1 MNHEY and CDR2 SMNVEV (reference sequence). CDR3 region: CASLQRTGNTEAFF. In nucleotides, the CDR3 is TGTGCCAGCCTTCAACGGACAGGGAACACTGAAGCTTTCTTT.

V usage is TRBV28 and J usage is TRBJ2-2; 11 nucleotides line up with TRBD1. V trimming: 0 bases; J trimming: 6 bases; junction bases outside the gene matches: 6. The germline V gene encodes CDR1 MDHEN and CDR2 SYDVKM. CDR3 length: 17 amino acids. CDR3 in amino acids: CASSLWSLDRGPGELFF. The CDR3 nucleotides read TGTGCCAGCAGTTTATGGTCACTGGACAGGGGGCCCGGGGAGCTGTTTTTT.

The V call is TRBV28, the J call TRBJ1-2; the match to TRBD1 covers 9 bases. In germline, CDR1 is MDHEN, CDR2 SYDVKM. Unmatched junction bases numbered 4, after V lost 6 bases and J lost 2 bases. This CDR3 spans 14 amino acids. The DNA of the CDR3 is TGTGCCAGCAGCTATGGGACAGGGAACTATGGCTACACCTTC. This sequence encodes CASSYGTGNYGYTF.

The chain carries TRBV6-1 and TRBJ1-5, with D possibly TRBD1 on 5 matching bases. Germline assignment: CDR1 MNHNS and CDR2 SASEGT. The V end lost 1 base, the J end lost 6 bases, and 16 bases lay between the germline ends. CDR3 size: 16 residues. The DNA of the CDR3 is TGTGCCAGCAGTGAAGTGTACAGGTATTCAGGTCAGCCCCAGCATTTT. Its translation: CASSEVYRYSGQPQHF.